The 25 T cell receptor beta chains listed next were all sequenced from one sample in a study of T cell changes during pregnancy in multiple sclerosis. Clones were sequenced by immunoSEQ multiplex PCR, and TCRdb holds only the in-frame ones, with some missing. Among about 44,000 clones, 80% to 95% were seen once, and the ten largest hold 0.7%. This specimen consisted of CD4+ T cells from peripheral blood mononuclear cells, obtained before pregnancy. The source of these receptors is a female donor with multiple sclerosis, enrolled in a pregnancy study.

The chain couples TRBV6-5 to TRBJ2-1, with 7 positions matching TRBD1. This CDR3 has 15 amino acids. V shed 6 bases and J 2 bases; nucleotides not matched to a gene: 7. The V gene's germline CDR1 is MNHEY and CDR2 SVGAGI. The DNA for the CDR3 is TGTGCCAGCAGATCTGCAGGGGGAGCCTACAATGAGCAGTTCTTC. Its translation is CASRSAGGAYNEQFF.

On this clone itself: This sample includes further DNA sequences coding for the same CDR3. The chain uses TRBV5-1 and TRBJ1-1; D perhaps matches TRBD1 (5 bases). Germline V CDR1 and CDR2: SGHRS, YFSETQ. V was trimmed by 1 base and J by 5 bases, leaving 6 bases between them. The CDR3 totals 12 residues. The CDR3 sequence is CASSLQGTEAFF. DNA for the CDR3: TGCGCCAGCAGCTTGCAGGGAACTGAAGCTTTCTTT.

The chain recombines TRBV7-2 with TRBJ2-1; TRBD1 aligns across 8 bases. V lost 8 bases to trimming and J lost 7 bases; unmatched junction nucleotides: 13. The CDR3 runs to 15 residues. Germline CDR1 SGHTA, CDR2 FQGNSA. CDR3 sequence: CASGTGPGGKNEQFF. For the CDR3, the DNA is TGTGCCAGCGGGACCGGTCCAGGGGGCAAAAATGAGCAGTTCTTC. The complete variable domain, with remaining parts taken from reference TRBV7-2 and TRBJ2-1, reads GAGVSQSPSNKVTEKGKDVELRCDPISGHTALYWYRQSLGQGLEFLIYFQGNSAPDKSGLPSDRFSAERTGGSVSTLTIQRTQQEDSAVYLCASGTGPGGKNEQFFGPGTRLTVL.

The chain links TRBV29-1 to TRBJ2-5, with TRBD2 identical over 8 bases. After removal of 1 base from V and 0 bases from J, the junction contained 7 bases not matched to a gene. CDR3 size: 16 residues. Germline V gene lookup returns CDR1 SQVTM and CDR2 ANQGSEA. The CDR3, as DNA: TGCAGCGTTGAAGGAGGGGCGGGGGGCCACCAAGAGACCCAGTACTTC. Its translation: CSVEGGAGGHQETQYF.

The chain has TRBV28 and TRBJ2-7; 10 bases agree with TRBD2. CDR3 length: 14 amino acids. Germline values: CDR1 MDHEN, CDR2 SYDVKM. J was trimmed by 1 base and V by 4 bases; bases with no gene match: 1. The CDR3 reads CASSYSGRSYEQYF. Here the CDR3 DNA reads TGTGCCAGCAGTTATAGCGGGAGGTCCTACGAGCAGTACTTC.

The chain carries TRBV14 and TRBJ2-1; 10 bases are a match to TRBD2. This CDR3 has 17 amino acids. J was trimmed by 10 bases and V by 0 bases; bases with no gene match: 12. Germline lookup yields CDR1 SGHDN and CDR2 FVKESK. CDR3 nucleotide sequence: TGTGCCAGCAGCCAAGATCACCAGCGGGAGGGCCTGGGCGAGCAGTTCTTC. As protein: CASSQDHQREGLGEQFF.

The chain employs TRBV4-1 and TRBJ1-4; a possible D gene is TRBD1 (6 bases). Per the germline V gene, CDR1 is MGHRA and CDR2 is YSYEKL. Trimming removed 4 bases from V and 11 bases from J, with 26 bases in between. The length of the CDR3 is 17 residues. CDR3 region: CASSPLGQLEQVPKLFF. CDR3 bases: TGCGCCAGCAGCCCATTAGGACAGCTAGAACAGGTGCCGAAACTGTTTTTT.

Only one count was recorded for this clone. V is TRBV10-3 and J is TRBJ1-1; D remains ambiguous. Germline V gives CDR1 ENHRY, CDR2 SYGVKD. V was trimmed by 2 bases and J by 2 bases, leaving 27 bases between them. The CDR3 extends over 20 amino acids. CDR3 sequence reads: CAISEGDMRVGESKNTEAFF. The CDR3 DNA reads TGTGCCATCAGTGAGGGGGATATGAGGGTCGGGGAATCAAAAAACACTGAAGCTTTCTTT.

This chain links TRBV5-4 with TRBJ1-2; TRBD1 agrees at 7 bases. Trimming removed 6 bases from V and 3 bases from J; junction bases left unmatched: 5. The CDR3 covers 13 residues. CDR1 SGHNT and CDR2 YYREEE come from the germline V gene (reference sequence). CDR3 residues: CASTFGTDYGYTF. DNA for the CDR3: TGTGCCAGCACCTTTGGGACAGACTATGGCTACACCTTC. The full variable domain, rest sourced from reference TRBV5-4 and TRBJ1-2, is ETGVTQSPTHLIKTRGQQVTLRCSSQSGHNTVSWYQQALGQGPQFIFQYYREEENGRGNFPPRFSGLQFPNYSSELNVNALELDDSALYLCASTFGTDYGYTFGSGTRLTVV.

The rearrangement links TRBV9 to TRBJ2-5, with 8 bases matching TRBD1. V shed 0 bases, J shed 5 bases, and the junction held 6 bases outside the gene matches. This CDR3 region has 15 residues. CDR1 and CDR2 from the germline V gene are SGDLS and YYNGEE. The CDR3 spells CASSVVSGGGETQYF. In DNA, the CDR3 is TGTGCCAGCAGCGTAGTATCAGGGGGCGGTGAGACCCAGTACTTC.

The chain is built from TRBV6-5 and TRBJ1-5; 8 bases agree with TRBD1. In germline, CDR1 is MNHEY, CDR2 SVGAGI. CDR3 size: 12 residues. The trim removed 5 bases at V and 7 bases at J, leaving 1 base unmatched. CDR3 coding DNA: TGTGCCAGCAGTGGACAGGGCCAGCCCCAGCATTTT. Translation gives CASSGQGQPQHF.

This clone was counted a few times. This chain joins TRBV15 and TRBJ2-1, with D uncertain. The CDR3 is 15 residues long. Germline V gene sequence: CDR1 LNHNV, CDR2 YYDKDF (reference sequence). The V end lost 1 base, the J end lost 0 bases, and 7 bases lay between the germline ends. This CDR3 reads CATSRVGSSYNEQFF. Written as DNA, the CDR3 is TGTGCCACCAGCAGAGTGGGCAGCTCCTACAATGAGCAGTTCTTC.

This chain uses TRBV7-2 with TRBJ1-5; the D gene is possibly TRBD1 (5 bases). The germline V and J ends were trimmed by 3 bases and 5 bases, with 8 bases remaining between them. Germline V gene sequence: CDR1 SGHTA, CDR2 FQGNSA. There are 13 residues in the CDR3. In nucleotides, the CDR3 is TGTGCCAGCAGCTTGCAGGGTTATCAGCCCCAGCATTTT. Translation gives CASSLQGYQPQHF.

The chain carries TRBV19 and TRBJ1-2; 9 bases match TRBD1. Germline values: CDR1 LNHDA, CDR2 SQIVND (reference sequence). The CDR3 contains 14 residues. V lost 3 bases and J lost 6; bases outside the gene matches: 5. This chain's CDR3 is CASSIQQGAHGYTF. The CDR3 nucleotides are TGTGCCAGTAGTATCCAACAGGGGGCGCATGGCTACACCTTC.

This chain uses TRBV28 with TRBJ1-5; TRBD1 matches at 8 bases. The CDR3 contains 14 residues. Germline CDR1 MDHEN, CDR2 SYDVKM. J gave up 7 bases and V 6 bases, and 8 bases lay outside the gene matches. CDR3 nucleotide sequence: TGTGCCAGCAGCGGACAGGGCGCGGGACAGCCCCAGCATTTT. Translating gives CASSGQGAGQPQHF.

CDR3 amino acids: CASSIDGTGGNEQFF. The CDR3 DNA follows: TGTGCCAGTAGTATAGACGGGACAGGGGGCAATGAGCAGTTCTTC. The rearrangement links TRBV19 to TRBJ2-1, with 11 bases aligning to TRBD1. The CDR3 loop spans 15 amino acids. V trimming: 0 bases; J trimming: 6 bases; junction bases outside the gene matches: 1. Germline lookup yields CDR1 LNHDA and CDR2 SQIVND (reference sequence).

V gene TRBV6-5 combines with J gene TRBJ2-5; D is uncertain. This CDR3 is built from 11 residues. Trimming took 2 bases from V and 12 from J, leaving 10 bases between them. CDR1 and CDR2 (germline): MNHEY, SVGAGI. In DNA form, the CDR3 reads TGTGCCAGCAGTTACGGCCCTTTGAAGTACTTC. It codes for CASSYGPLKYF.

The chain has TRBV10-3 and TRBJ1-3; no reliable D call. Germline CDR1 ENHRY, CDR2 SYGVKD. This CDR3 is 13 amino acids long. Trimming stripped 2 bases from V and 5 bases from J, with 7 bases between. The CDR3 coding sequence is TGTGCCATCAGTGAGAACACCAGAAACACCATATATTTT. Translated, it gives CAISENTRNTIYF.

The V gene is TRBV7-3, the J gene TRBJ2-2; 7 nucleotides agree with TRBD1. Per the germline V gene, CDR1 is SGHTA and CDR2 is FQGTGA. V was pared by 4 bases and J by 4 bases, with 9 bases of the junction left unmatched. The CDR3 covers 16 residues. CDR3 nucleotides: TGTGCCAGCAGCTCACTACCGGGACAGTCCACCGGGGAGCTGTTTTTT. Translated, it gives CASSSLPGQSTGELFF.

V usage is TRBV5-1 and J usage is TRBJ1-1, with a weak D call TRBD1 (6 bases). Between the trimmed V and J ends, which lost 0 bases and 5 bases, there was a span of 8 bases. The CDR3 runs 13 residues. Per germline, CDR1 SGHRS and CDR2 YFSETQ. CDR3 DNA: TGCGCCAGCAGCTTGGAGGGGGTGACTGAAGCTTTCTTT. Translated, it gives CASSLEGVTEAFF.

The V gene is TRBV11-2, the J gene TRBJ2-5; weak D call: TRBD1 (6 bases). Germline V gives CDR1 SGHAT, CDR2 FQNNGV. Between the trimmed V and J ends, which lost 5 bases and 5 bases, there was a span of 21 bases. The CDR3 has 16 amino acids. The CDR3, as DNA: TGTGCCAGCAGCCCCATAAATCGAGGGGGTAGGGAGACCCAGTACTTC. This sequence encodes CASSPINRGGRETQYF.

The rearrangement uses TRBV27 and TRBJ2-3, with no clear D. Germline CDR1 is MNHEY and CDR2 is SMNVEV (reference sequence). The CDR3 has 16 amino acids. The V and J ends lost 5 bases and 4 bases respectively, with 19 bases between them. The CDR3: CASSLLPESSADTQYF. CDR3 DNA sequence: TGTGCCAGCAGTCTTTTGCCCGAATCGAGCGCAGATACGCAGTATTTT.

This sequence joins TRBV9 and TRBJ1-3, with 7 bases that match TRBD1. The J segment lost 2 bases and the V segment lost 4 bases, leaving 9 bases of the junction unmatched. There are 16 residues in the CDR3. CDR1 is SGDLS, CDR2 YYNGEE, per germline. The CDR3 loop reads CASSTHTGTAGNTIYF. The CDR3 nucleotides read TGTGCCAGCAGCACCCATACCGGGACAGCTGGAAACACCATATATTTT.

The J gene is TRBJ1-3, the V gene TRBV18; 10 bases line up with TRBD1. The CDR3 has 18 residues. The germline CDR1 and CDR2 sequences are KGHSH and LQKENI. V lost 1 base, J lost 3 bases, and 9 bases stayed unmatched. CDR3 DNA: TGTGCCAGCTCACCACTACCGCCGGGACAGGGGTTTGGAAACACCATATATTTT. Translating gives CASSPLPPGQGFGNTIYF.

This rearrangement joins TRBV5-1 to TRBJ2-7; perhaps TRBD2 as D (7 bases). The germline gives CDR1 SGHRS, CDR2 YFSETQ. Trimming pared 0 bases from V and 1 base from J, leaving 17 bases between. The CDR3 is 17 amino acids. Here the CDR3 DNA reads TGCGCCAGCAGCTTGGGGCTTTTGGGGGGGCAGTCCTACGAGCAGTACTTC. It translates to CASSLGLLGGQSYEQYF. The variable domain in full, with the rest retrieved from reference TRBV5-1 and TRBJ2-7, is KAGVTQTPRYLIKTRGQQVTLSCSPISGHRSVSWYQQTPGQGLQFLFEYFSETQRNKGNFPGRFSGRQFSNSRSEMNVSTLELGDSALYLCASSLGLLGGQSYEQYFGPGTRLTVT.